The subject of this entry is one TCR beta chain. Its ends do not fully match the called genes, so a read error is possible. The record originates from a study of blood T cell repertoires in COVID-19. Across the whole study: The United States, Italy and Spain were the sources of the acute and convalescent COVID-19 samples. Sources were T cells, B-cell-depleted T cells, or PBMCs; the material itself was cDNA or gDNA.

Each participant's cohort was designated according to participant-reported clinical history. The repertoire was sequenced with immunoSEQ multiplex PCR; TCRdb's copy has only in-frame clones and lacks some. The sample lists about 310,000 clones, about nine tenths occurring once. The V gene's germline CDR1 is SNHLY and CDR2 FYNNEI. There are 15 residues in the CDR3. The material sequenced was PBMCs or T cells enriched from blood (not recorded which). The receptor comes from a man between 60 and 75 years old who had recovered from COVID-19. The gene calls are TRBV2 and TRBJ2-2; the D gene is possibly TRBD2 (6 bases). The CDR3 coding sequence is TGTGCCAGCAGTCAAGCGGGCACGAACACCGGGGAGCTGTTTTTT. It codes for CASSQAGTNTGELFF. Together with reference TRBV2 and TRBJ2-2, the CDR3 gives the full variable domain: EPEVTQTPSHQVTQMGQEVILRCVPISNHLYFYWYRQILGQKVEFLVSFYNNEISEKSEIFDDQFSVERPDGSNFTLKIRSTKLEDSAMYFCASSQAGTNTGELFFGEGSRLTVL.